The 10 T cell receptor beta chains reported below all come from one sample, sequenced in a study of blood T cells in healthy people across ages. Together with a sample-barcoded 5' primer, a J-beta primer mix was included in a second PCR lasting roughly 6 to 12 cycles. TCRdb used MiXCR to reprocess the 5' RACE reads, holding one entry per CDR3 protein. The repertoire holds around 500,000 distinct CDR3 sequences, with 45% to 55% as singletons. The sequenced material came from blood. The receptor source for this set is an elderly man in good health.

This clonotype has just a few counts. The rearrangement uses TRBV7-9 and TRBJ2-7, with TRBD1 matching 10 bases. In germline, CDR1 is SEHNR, CDR2 FQNEAQ (reference sequence). The length of the CDR3 is 16 residues. V trimming: 6 bases; J trimming: 2 bases; junction bases outside the gene matches: 10. The CDR3 nucleotides read TGTGCCAGCAGGGCAACCGGGACAGGGGAAACCTACGAGCAGTACTTC. It yields the protein CASRATGTGETYEQYF.

Concerning this clonotype: The germline gene is not matched at one end of the junction; a read error may be the cause. The V gene is TRBV25-1, the J gene TRBJ2-7, with 10 bases aligning to TRBD1. Germline-derived CDR1 and CDR2 are MGHDK and SYGVNS. CDR3 size: 17 residues. Here the CDR3 reads CTSSDSTRQGASYEQYF. The CDR3 nucleotides read TGTACCAGCAGCGATTCTACTCGACAGGGGGCCTCCTACGAGCAGTACTTC.

The V call is TRBV5-1, the J call TRBJ2-1; D remains ambiguous. In germline, CDR1 is SGHRS, CDR2 YFSETQ. V lost 2 bases and J lost 2, with 11 bases in between. This CDR3 is built from 15 residues. The DNA for the CDR3 is TGCGCCAGCAGCTTCCGGGTCCCCACCTACAATGAGCAGTTCTTC. Translated: CASSFRVPTYNEQFF.

The CDR3 sequence is CASSPNLGTGGWPQHF. Here the CDR3 DNA reads TGTGCCAGCAGCCCAAATCTCGGGACAGGGGGTTGGCCCCAGCATTTT. The V and J genes are TRBV3-1 and TRBJ1-5; 11 bases are shared with TRBD1. Per the germline V gene, CDR1 is LGHDT and CDR2 is YNNKEL (reference sequence). V shed 4 bases and J 9 bases; nucleotides not matched to a gene: 11. The CDR3 loop spans 16 amino acids.

In its sample, this clonotype was seen a few times. The J gene is TRBJ2-3, the V gene TRBV11-1; 15 bases fit TRBD2. The ends lost 5 bases at V and 3 bases at J; junction bases unmatched: 6. Germline V gene lookup returns CDR1 SGHAT and CDR2 FQDESV (reference sequence). The CDR3 totals 17 residues. CDR3 sequence (DNA): TGTGCCAGCAGCCGGACTAGCGGGAGGGCCGGGACAGATACGCAGTATTTT. Translation gives CASSRTSGRAGTDTQYF.

This clonotype came up many times. The genes are TRBV29-1 and TRBJ2-7; perhaps TRBD1 as D (5 bases). The germline V gene encodes CDR1 SQVTM and CDR2 ANQGSEA. This CDR3 comprises 12 residues. V lost 4 bases and J 0 bases, leaving 7 bases between the germline ends. The CDR3 DNA follows: TGCAGCGTTGGGCAGGGCTCCTACGAGCAGTACTTC. It is translated as CSVGQGSYEQYF.

CDR3 sequence (DNA): TGCGCCAGCAGCCAAGAGAGAGGGAGTAACACCGGGGAGCTGTTTTTT. Translating gives CASSQERGSNTGELFF. The chain has TRBV4-3 and TRBJ2-2, with D possibly being TRBD2 (5 bases). Deletions cut 0 bases from V and 2 bases from J, with 10 bases between. This CDR3 is built from 16 residues. CDR1 is LGHNA, CDR2 YSLEER, per germline.

The chain uses TRBV4-3 and TRBJ1-1, with unresolved D. This CDR3 is 16 amino acids long. With 2 bases removed from V and 6 bases from J, the gap between germline ends came to 19 bases. Germline V lookup: CDR1 LGHNA, CDR2 YSLEER. CDR3 DNA sequence: TGCGCCAGCAGCCAAAATCCGGCCTCGGCAAGGGCTGAAGCTTTCTTT. Translation: CASSQNPASARAEAFF.

The chain uses TRBV4-1 and TRBJ1-2; maybe TRBD1 (6 bases). Trimming removed 0 bases from V and 8 bases from J, with 13 bases in between. Germline CDR1 is MGHRA and CDR2 is YSYEKL. This CDR3 is 14 amino acids long. Written as DNA, the CDR3 is TGCGCCAGCAGCCAAGAGCGGGACATAGGAGGCTACACCTTC. Protein: CASSQERDIGGYTF.

The chain joins TRBV7-8 to TRBJ2-5; 7 bases map to TRBD2. The germline V gene has CDR1 SGHVS and CDR2 FQNEAQ. V gave up 0 bases and J gave up 11 bases; unmatched junction bases: 9. The CDR3 is 14 amino acids. The chain's CDR3 is CASSLAGLPWEQYF. CDR3 nucleotide sequence: TGTGCCAGCAGCTTAGCGGGACTACCTTGGGAGCAGTACTTC.